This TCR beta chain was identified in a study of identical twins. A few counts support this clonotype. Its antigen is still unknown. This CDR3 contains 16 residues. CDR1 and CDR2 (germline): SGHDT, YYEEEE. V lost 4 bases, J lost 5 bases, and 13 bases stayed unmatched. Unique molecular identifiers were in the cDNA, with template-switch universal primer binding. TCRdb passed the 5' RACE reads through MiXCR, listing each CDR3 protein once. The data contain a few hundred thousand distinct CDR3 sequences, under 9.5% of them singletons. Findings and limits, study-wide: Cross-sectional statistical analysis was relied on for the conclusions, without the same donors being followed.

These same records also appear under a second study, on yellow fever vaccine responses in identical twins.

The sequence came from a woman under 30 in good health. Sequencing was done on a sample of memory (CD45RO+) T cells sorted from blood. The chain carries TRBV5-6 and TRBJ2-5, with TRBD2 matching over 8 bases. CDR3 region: CASSPPGAGGVETQYF. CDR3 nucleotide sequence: TGTGCCAGCAGCCCGCCTGGGGCGGGGGGAGTGGAGACCCAGTACTTC.